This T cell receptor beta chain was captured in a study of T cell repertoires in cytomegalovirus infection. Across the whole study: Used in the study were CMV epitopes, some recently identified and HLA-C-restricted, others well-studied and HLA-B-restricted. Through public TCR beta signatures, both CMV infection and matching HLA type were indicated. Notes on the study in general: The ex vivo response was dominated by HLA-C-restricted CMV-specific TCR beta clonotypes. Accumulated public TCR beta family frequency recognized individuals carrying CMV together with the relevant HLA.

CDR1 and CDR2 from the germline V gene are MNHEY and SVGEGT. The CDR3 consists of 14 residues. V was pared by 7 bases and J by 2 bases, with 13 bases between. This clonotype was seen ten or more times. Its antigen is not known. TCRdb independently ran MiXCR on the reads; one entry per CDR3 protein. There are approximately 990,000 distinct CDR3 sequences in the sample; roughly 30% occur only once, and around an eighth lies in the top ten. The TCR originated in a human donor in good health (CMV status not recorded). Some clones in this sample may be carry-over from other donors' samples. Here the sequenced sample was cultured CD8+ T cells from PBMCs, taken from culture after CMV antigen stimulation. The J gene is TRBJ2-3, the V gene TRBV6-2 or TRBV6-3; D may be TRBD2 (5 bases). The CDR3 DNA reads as TGTGCCAGCAAGGAGACGGACTTCACAGATACGCAGTATTTT. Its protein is CASKETDFTDTQYF.